Sequencing of this T cell receptor beta chain was carried out in a study of T cell clonotyping in hematopoietic cell transplantation. The study, taken as a whole, reports: No sorting was done, leaving CD4 and CD8 contributions mixed. Broader posttransplant TCR repertoire diversity was predicted by graft donor and pretransplant recipient Inverse Simpson Index values. Pathologically expanded recipient clonotypes increased progressively from day 30 to day 180 as diversity fell. Few recipient clonotypes overlapped donors; over 95% were de novo at given depth.

As to this clone: What it binds is not known.

TCRdb's table, derived via immunoSEQ multiplex PCR, lists solely in-frame clones and lacks some. The repertoire consists of 30,000 or so clones, with 80% to 95% occurring once and the leading ten covering around 10%. Trimming removed 4 bases from V and 7 bases from J, with 14 bases in between. This CDR3 region has 14 residues. Germline-derived CDR1 and CDR2 are SGHKS and YYEKEE (reference sequence). The gene calls are TRBV5-5 and TRBJ1-4; D unclear. The sample consisted of PBMCs, taken 100 days after allogeneic stem cell transplant. The sequence was obtained from a female patient aged 50 to 65 who had an allogeneic stem cell transplant from a related donor, so the T cells may come from the graft donor. Some clones in this sample may be carry-over from other donors' samples. The chain's CDR3 is CASSGAYRSEKLFF. The CDR3 coding sequence is TGTGCCAGCAGCGGTGCATATCGGTCTGAAAAACTGTTTTTT.